Listed below are T cell receptor beta chains from one sample, sequenced in a study of vaccination and CD4 T cells after COVID-19. These receptors' antigens are unknown. TCRdb recomputed calls from the PCR reads with MiXCR, one row per CDR3 protein. The sample has several thousand distinct CDR3 sequences; 76% are singletons. The sequencing input was CD4+ T cells from blood, cultured in vitro. These receptors were collected from a human donor who had recovered from COVID-19. Both conserved end residues are part of each CDR3. The order of the fields is clone size, D gene, V gene, J gene, CDR3 DNA, CDR3 protein. A D gene is named only where the DNA matches it firmly. A row's size may be missing; if present it is once, few, many or a size class.

clone size: .
D gene: .
V gene: TRBV6-1
J gene: TRBJ1-1
CDR3 DNA: TGTGCCAGCAGTGAATTTGGGGGAGGGGACACTGAAGCTTTCTTT
CDR3 protein: CASSEFGGGDTEAFF

clone size: .
D gene: TRBD1
V gene: TRBV11-3
J gene: TRBJ2-7
CDR3 DNA: TGTGCCAGCAGCTACGGGACAGGGATAGTTGACGAGCAGTACTTC
CDR3 protein: CASSYGTGIVDEQYF

clone size: .
D gene: .
V gene: TRBV7-9
J gene: TRBJ1-1
CDR3 DNA: TGTGCCAGCAGCTCGACAGACCGCACTGAAGCTTTCTTT
CDR3 protein: CASSSTDRTEAFF

clone size: .
D gene: .
V gene: TRBV11-1
J gene: TRBJ2-3
CDR3 DNA: TGTGCCAGCAGCCTCGGGTCCGGGAACACAGATACGCAGTATTTT
CDR3 protein: CASSLGSGNTDTQYF

clone size: .
D gene: TRBD2
V gene: TRBV7-2
J gene: TRBJ2-1
CDR3 DNA: TGTGCCAGCAGCTCCACTAGCGGGGCCTACAATGAGCAGTTCTTC
CDR3 protein: CASSSTSGAYNEQFF

clone size: .
D gene: .
V gene: TRBV20-1
J gene: TRBJ2-7
CDR3 DNA: TGCAGTGCCCGGCGGCAGCACTACGAGCAGTACTTC
CDR3 protein: CSARRQHYEQYF

clone size: .
D gene: .
V gene: TRBV15
J gene: TRBJ1-2
CDR3 DNA: TGTGCCACCAGCAGAGATCTACAGAGAGGCTATGGCTACACCTTC
CDR3 protein: CATSRDLQRGYGYTF

clone size: .
D gene: .
V gene: TRBV6-5
J gene: TRBJ1-2
CDR3 DNA: TGTGCCAGCAGTTACGACACCTACTATGGCTACACCTTC
CDR3 protein: CASSYDTYYGYTF

clone size: .
D gene: TRBD2
V gene: TRBV7-7
J gene: TRBJ2-3
CDR3 DNA: TGTGCTAGCGGCTTAGCGGGACGAGCAGATACGCAGTATTTT
CDR3 protein: CASGLAGRADTQYF

clone size: .
D gene: TRBD2
V gene: TRBV10-3
J gene: TRBJ2-3
CDR3 DNA: TGTGCCATCAGTGAAGGACTAGCGGGGGCCACAGATACGCAGTATTTT
CDR3 protein: CAISEGLAGATDTQYF

clone size: .
D gene: .
V gene: TRBV7-2
J gene: TRBJ1-2
CDR3 DNA: TGTGCCAGCAGCTTAAATGCCGGGGGCTATGGCTACACCTTC
CDR3 protein: CASSLNAGGYGYTF

clone size: .
D gene: TRBD1
V gene: TRBV20-1
J gene: TRBJ1-1
CDR3 DNA: TGCAGTGCTAGAATTCCGCGACAGGGCCCTGTTGTAGCTTTCTTT
CDR3 protein: CSARIPRQGPVVAFF

clone size: .
D gene: .
V gene: TRBV5-1
J gene: TRBJ2-5
CDR3 DNA: TGCGCCAGCAGCACAGGACGGGGGACCCAGTACTTC
CDR3 protein: CASSTGRGTQYF

clone size: .
D gene: TRBD2
V gene: TRBV7-2
J gene: TRBJ2-3
CDR3 DNA: TGTGCCAGCAGCTCAAGACTAGCGGGGGGGCTTAGGGCAGATACGCAGTATTTT
CDR3 protein: CASSSRLAGGLRADTQYF

clone size: .
D gene: .
V gene: TRBV11-2
J gene: TRBJ1-1
CDR3 DNA: TGTGCCAGCAGCTTAGATCCTACGAGAGAAGCTTTCTTT
CDR3 protein: CASSLDPTREAFF

clone size: .
D gene: .
V gene: TRBV20-1
J gene: TRBJ2-3
CDR3 DNA: TGCAGTATACTTTCGATGACTAGTAGCACAGATACGCAGTATTTT
CDR3 protein: CSILSMTSSTDTQYF

clone size: once
D gene: TRBD1
V gene: TRBV24-1
J gene: TRBJ2-1
CDR3 DNA: TGTGCCACCAGTGATGTAAGGGGACAGGGGGCCGTATACAATGAGCAGTTCTTC
CDR3 protein: CATSDVRGQGAVYNEQFF

clone size: .
D gene: .
V gene: TRBV6-5
J gene: TRBJ2-3
CDR3 DNA: TGTGCCAGCAGTTACTCAGGGGGCACAGATACGCAGTATTTT
CDR3 protein: CASSYSGGTDTQYF

clone size: .
D gene: .
V gene: TRBV6-1
J gene: TRBJ1-5
CDR3 DNA: TGTGCCAGCATGAACAATCAGCCCCAGCATTTT
CDR3 protein: CASMNNQPQHF

clone size: few
D gene: TRBD1
V gene: TRBV6-1
J gene: TRBJ2-7
CDR3 DNA: TGTGCCAGATTACCGGGACAGAGCTCCTACGAGCAGTACTTC
CDR3 protein: CARLPGQSSYEQYF

clone size: .
D gene: TRBD1
V gene: TRBV20-1
J gene: TRBJ2-7
CDR3 DNA: TGCAGTGCAATCCCCGGGACAGGGTACTACGAGCAGTACTTC
CDR3 protein: CSAIPGTGYYEQYF

clone size: .
D gene: .
V gene: TRBV20-1
J gene: TRBJ1-5
CDR3 DNA: TGCAGTGCTAGAGTAGACGGGGATCAGCCCCAGCATTTT
CDR3 protein: CSARVDGDQPQHF

clone size: .
D gene: .
V gene: TRBV27
J gene: TRBJ1-1
CDR3 DNA: TGTGCCAGCAGTTTTGGGGGGGTTGGGACTGAAGCTTTCTTT
CDR3 protein: CASSFGGVGTEAFF

clone size: few
D gene: TRBD1
V gene: TRBV6-5
J gene: TRBJ1-2
CDR3 DNA: TGTGCCAGCAGTTACCTTAGGACAGGGGGCAGTTATGGCTACACCTTC
CDR3 protein: CASSYLRTGGSYGYTF

clone size: .
D gene: .
V gene: TRBV6-1
J gene: TRBJ2-3
CDR3 DNA: TGTGCCAGCAGTGAAGTAAGGGCAGATACGCAGTATTTT
CDR3 protein: CASSEVRADTQYF

clone size: .
D gene: .
V gene: TRBV6-1
J gene: TRBJ1-2
CDR3 DNA: TGTGCCAGCAGTCGGCAGGGTGCCAATGGCTACACCTTC
CDR3 protein: CASSRQGANGYTF

clone size: .
D gene: TRBD1
V gene: TRBV10-3
J gene: TRBJ1-5
CDR3 DNA: TGTGCCATCAGTGATCGGACAGGGGGCACTCAGCCCCAGCATTTT
CDR3 protein: CAISDRTGGTQPQHF

clone size: .
D gene: .
V gene: TRBV25-1
J gene: TRBJ1-5
CDR3 DNA: TGTGCCAGCAGTGAAGGGGGTTCTCATCAGCCCCAGCATTTT
CDR3 protein: CASSEGGSHQPQHF

clone size: .
D gene: .
V gene: TRBV7-6
J gene: TRBJ1-6
CDR3 DNA: TGTGCCAGCAGCGTGGACAGTTATAATTCACCCCTCCACTTT
CDR3 protein: CASSVDSYNSPLHF

clone size: .
D gene: TRBD1
V gene: TRBV7-3
J gene: TRBJ2-3
CDR3 DNA: TGTGCCAGCAGTCCTGGACAGGGGGCAGGAGATACGCAGTATTTT
CDR3 protein: CASSPGQGAGDTQYF

clone size: .
D gene: TRBD1
V gene: TRBV20-1
J gene: TRBJ1-1
CDR3 DNA: TGCAGTGCTCAATCAGGGGGTCGAAGTACTGAAGCTTTCTTT
CDR3 protein: CSAQSGGRSTEAFF

clone size: .
D gene: TRBD2
V gene: TRBV19
J gene: TRBJ2-3
CDR3 DNA: TGTGCCAGTAGTCAGACTAGCGGGAGCACAGATACGCAGTATTTT
CDR3 protein: CASSQTSGSTDTQYF

clone size: .
D gene: .
V gene: TRBV20-1
J gene: TRBJ1-2
CDR3 DNA: TGCAGTGCTAGAGATCCCGAGGGGACCTATGGCTACACCTTC
CDR3 protein: CSARDPEGTYGYTF

clone size: .
D gene: TRBD1
V gene: TRBV2
J gene: TRBJ2-5
CDR3 DNA: TGTGCCAGCAGTGAAGCAACAGGGGTTCCGGAGACCCAGTACTTC
CDR3 protein: CASSEATGVPETQYF

clone size: .
D gene: TRBD2
V gene: TRBV7-9
J gene: TRBJ2-1
CDR3 DNA: TGTGCCAGCAGCTTAGCGAAGTGGGATAGCGGGAGGGACAATGAGCAGTTCTTC
CDR3 protein: CASSLAKWDSGRDNEQFF

clone size: .
D gene: .
V gene: TRBV28
J gene: TRBJ1-1
CDR3 DNA: TGTGCCAGCAGTTTGGGTGCCAACACTGAAGCTTTCTTT
CDR3 protein: CASSLGANTEAFF

clone size: .
D gene: .
V gene: TRBV21-1
J gene: TRBJ2-1
CDR3 DNA: TGTGCCAGCAGGGGTTGGGATGAGCAGTTCTTC
CDR3 protein: CASRGWDEQFF

clone size: once
D gene: .
V gene: TRBV21-1
J gene: TRBJ1-6
CDR3 DNA: TGTGCCAGCAGCAAAGGTGCCGGACAGGAGGATTCACCCCTCCACTTT
CDR3 protein: CASSKGAGQEDSPLHF

clone size: .
D gene: .
V gene: TRBV7-2
J gene: TRBJ2-5
CDR3 DNA: TGTGCCAGCAGCTGGGGACCGGGCGGTCAGACCCAGTACTTC
CDR3 protein: CASSWGPGGQTQYF

clone size: .
D gene: .
V gene: TRBV7-2
J gene: TRBJ2-5
CDR3 DNA: TGTGCCAGCAGCTTAGTCGCGGCATCAGAGACCCAGTACTTC
CDR3 protein: CASSLVAASETQYF

clone size: .
D gene: TRBD2
V gene: TRBV7-9
J gene: TRBJ2-5
CDR3 DNA: TGTGCCAGCAGCACCCGGGACTACCCACTTATGGAGACCCAGTACTTC
CDR3 protein: CASSTRDYPLMETQYF

clone size: .
D gene: .
V gene: TRBV20-1
J gene: TRBJ1-2
CDR3 DNA: TGCAGTGCTGGTCTGGGGTTCTATGGCTACACCTTC
CDR3 protein: CSAGLGFYGYTF

clone size: .
D gene: .
V gene: TRBV6-5
J gene: TRBJ1-2
CDR3 DNA: TGTGCCAGCAGTTCTTACTACTATGGCTACACCTTC
CDR3 protein: CASSSYYYGYTF

clone size: .
D gene: .
V gene: TRBV20-1
J gene: TRBJ1-1
CDR3 DNA: TGCAGTGCTAGTAAGGCAACGAACACTGAAGCTTTCTTT
CDR3 protein: CSASKATNTEAFF

clone size: .
D gene: TRBD2
V gene: TRBV20-1
J gene: TRBJ2-1
CDR3 DNA: TGCAGTGCTAGAGATCCGAGCGGGGTATTATACAATGAGCAGTTCTTC
CDR3 protein: CSARDPSGVLYNEQFF

clone size: .
D gene: TRBD2
V gene: TRBV20-1
J gene: TRBJ2-5
CDR3 DNA: TGCAGTGCTATTGGACTAGCGGGAGGCTTCGGAATAGAGACCCAGTACTTC
CDR3 protein: CSAIGLAGGFGIETQYF

clone size: .
D gene: .
V gene: TRBV20-1
J gene: TRBJ2-3
CDR3 DNA: TGCAGTGCTAGGGAAACGGGACGGGGCACAGATACGCAGTATTTT
CDR3 protein: CSARETGRGTDTQYF